This T cell receptor (beta chain) derives from a study of cytomegalovirus exposure and HLA in healthy donors. From germline, CDR1 is SGHTA and CDR2 FQGTGA. V was pared by 4 bases and J by 5 bases, with 3 bases of the junction left unmatched. This CDR3 is built from 14 residues. Notes on this clone: Antigen unknown.

Study-level points and caveats: In an earlier analysis, most TCR beta V segments were productive about 90% or about 30% of the time.

The PCR had 60 Vbeta and 13 Jbeta primers. Measured with immunoSEQ multiplex PCR; TCRdb has only the in-frame clones, and not every one. The sample contains under 110,000 clones, about two thirds of which appear only once. Source material: PBMCs. The chain has TRBV7-3 and TRBJ2-1, with 9 bases aligning to TRBD1. This receptor was obtained from a female donor in good health and CMV-seronegative. The CDR3 region is CASSWDREDNEQFF. The CDR3 region has the DNA TGTGCCAGCAGCTGGGACAGGGAAGACAATGAGCAGTTCTTC.